This passage covers 10 T cell receptor beta chains from one sample sequenced in a study of cytomegalovirus exposure and HLA in healthy donors. The primer mix had 60 Vbeta and 13 Jbeta primers. Measured with immunoSEQ multiplex PCR; TCRdb has only the in-frame clones, and not every one. Here the sample spans about 190,000 clones, approximately 84% being singletons. The sequenced material came from PBMCs. The receptors come from a boy younger than 18 in good health and CMV-seronegative.

The chain employs TRBV15 and TRBJ2-1; TRBD2 aligns across 11 bases. There are 18 residues in the CDR3. Per the germline V gene, CDR1 is LNHNV and CDR2 is YYDKDF (reference sequence). J lost 3 bases, V lost 3 bases, and 10 bases had no gene match. The CDR3 bases are TGTGCCACCAGCAGCTCGCTAGCGGGAGGAGGGATCTACAATGAGCAGTTCTTC. Amino acids: CATSSSLAGGGIYNEQFF.

V usage is TRBV30 and J usage is TRBJ2-7, with 9 bases that match TRBD1. The length of the CDR3 is 15 residues. Losses at the gene ends were 1 base for V and 1 base for J; bases not matched to a gene: 5. Germline V CDR1 and CDR2: GTSNPN, SVGIG (reference sequence). The DNA for the CDR3 is TGTGCCTGGAGTGGGTGGGACAGGGATTCCTACGAGCAGTACTTC. The encoded protein is CAWSGWDRDSYEQYF.

This clone was observed once. V and J are TRBV7-2 and TRBJ1-3, with TRBD1 as a possible D gene (5 bases). The CDR3 extends over 15 amino acids. Trimming left V 5 bases short and J 2 bases short, with 13 bases between. CDR1 SGHTA and CDR2 FQGNSA come from the germline V gene. DNA for the CDR3: TGTGCCAGCAGCCTCAGGGTTGCGACTGGAAACACCATATATTTT. Its protein product is CASSLRVATGNTIYF. The complete variable domain, with remaining parts taken from reference TRBV7-2 and TRBJ1-3, reads GAGVSQSPSNKVTEKGKDVELRCDPISGHTALYWYRQSLGQGLEFLIYFQGNSAPDKSGLPSDRFSAERTGGSVSTLTIQRTQQEDSAVYLCASSLRVATGNTIYFGEGSWLTVV.

In its sample, this clone was seen once. The chain combines TRBV5-5 with TRBJ2-6; D might be TRBD1 (5 bases). Looked up from germline, CDR1 is SGHKS and CDR2 is YYEKEE (reference sequence). The CDR3 contains 15 residues. V lost 4 bases, J lost 2 bases, and 10 bases lay in between. The chain's CDR3 is CASSVGRAGANVLTF. For the CDR3, the DNA is TGTGCCAGCAGCGTGGGCAGGGCTGGGGCCAACGTCCTGACTTTC.

The chain links TRBV5-1 to TRBJ1-1; D possibly corresponds to TRBD1 (5 bases). There are 13 residues in the CDR3. Deletions cut 4 bases from V and 2 bases from J, with 9 bases between. The germline gives CDR1 SGHRS, CDR2 YFSETQ. As DNA, the CDR3 is TGCGCCAGCAGCGACCAGGGTAACACTGAAGCTTTCTTT. This codes for CASSDQGNTEAFF.

This clone was counted only a few times. The CDR3 coding sequence is TGTGCCAGCAGTGGTCCCGCGGGGTTGGAAGCTTTCTTT. This encodes CASSGPAGLEAFF. The gene calls are TRBV6-1 and TRBJ1-1; D is unresolved. Germline values: CDR1 MNHNS, CDR2 SASEGT. The CDR3 has 13 residues. The V end was cut by 4 bases, the J end by 8 bases, with 14 bases between.

The chain is built from TRBV28 and TRBJ1-5, with TRBD1 matching over 7 bases. CDR1 and CDR2 from the germline V gene are MDHEN and SYDVKM. The V and J ends lost 6 bases and 15 bases, in that order; junction bases with no gene match: 8. The CDR3 is made up of 11 amino acids. This chain's CDR3 is CASRVGQRWHF. For the CDR3, the DNA is TGTGCCAGCAGGGTGGGACAGCGTTGGCATTTT.

This clone came up a few times. The V call is TRBV19, the J call TRBJ2-3; 13 positions match TRBD2. Per the germline V gene, CDR1 is LNHDA and CDR2 is SQIVND (reference sequence). The CDR3 contains 18 residues. Losses at the gene ends were 7 bases for V and 0 bases for J; bases not matched to a gene: 10. The CDR3 region is CASNRLAGGPRSTDTQYF. The CDR3 coding sequence is TGTGCCAGTAACCGACTAGCGGGAGGACCTCGTAGCACAGATACGCAGTATTTT.

CDR3 sequence: CASSYSGRRNYGYTF. CDR3 coding DNA: TGTGCCAGCAGTTACTCCGGCCGGAGGAACTATGGCTACACCTTC. The V call is TRBV6-5, the J call TRBJ1-2; D is ambiguous. Trimming took off 0 bases at V and 2 bases at J, with 10 bases between the two ends. This CDR3 contains 15 residues. From germline, CDR1 is MNHEY and CDR2 SVGAGI.

The V call is TRBV7-3, the J call TRBJ2-1; D might be TRBD2 (6 bases). Germline CDR1 reads SGHTA; CDR2 reads FQGTGA. V lost 5 bases and J lost 1, with 24 bases in between. The CDR3 has 19 amino acids. The CDR3 DNA reads as TGTGCCAGCAGCGCATCCGGGACTTCGCTTCTTAGTTCCTACAATGAGCAGTTCTTC. Amino acid sequence: CASSASGTSLLSSYNEQFF.